This T cell receptor beta chain was observed in a study of CD8+CD57+ T cells in acquired aplastic anemia. Looked up from germline, CDR1 is ENHRY and CDR2 is SYGVKD. The CDR3 length is 13 residues. Trimming removed 5 bases at V and 4 bases at J, with 8 bases between. The patients chosen for sequencing had shown expansion of CD8+CD57+ cells (detected by flow cytometry). It was genomic DNA that served as the template for profiling TCR beta VDJ and CDR3. One entry per CDR3 protein, called by TCRdb with MiXCR from the reads. The table lists around 130,000 distinct CDR3 sequences, 50% to 60% of them singletons, with 25% to 30% in the top ten.

The chain recombines TRBV10-3 with TRBJ2-2; weak D call: TRBD1 (5 bases). The origin of this receptor is a human donor with aplastic anemia. Sequenced: sorted CD4+, CD8+, or CD8+CD57+ T cells (not recorded which) from PBMCs. In DNA, the CDR3 is TGTGCCATCAGTAAGGGGCTCACCGGGGAGCTGTTTTTT. Amino acid sequence: CAISKGLTGELFF.